These 9 T cell receptor beta chains originate from one sample sequenced in a study of blood T cell repertoires in COVID-19. Some clones are missing from TCRdb's copy, which holds only in-frame ones; the method was immunoSEQ multiplex PCR. Among 200,000 to 250,000 clones, around 86% were seen once, and the ten largest hold 8.2%. The source material was peripheral blood. The receptors shown here come from a woman aged 80 or over with COVID-19, enrolled during active disease.

The chain couples TRBV6-5 to TRBJ1-4; TRBD1 aligns across 7 bases. The CDR3 is 13 amino acids. Germline-derived CDR1 and CDR2 are MNHEY and SVGAGI. Trimming at V came to 4 bases and at J to 8 bases, leaving 4 bases not matched to a gene. The CDR3 region has the DNA TGTGCCAGCAGTTGGGACAGAGGGGAAAAACTGTTTTTT. As protein: CASSWDRGEKLFF.

The chain employs TRBV5-1 and TRBJ2-7, with 9 bases matching TRBD1. Trimming took 5 bases from V and 3 from J; bases not matched to a gene: 12. The V gene's germline CDR1 is SGHRS and CDR2 YFSETQ. CDR3 length equals 16 residues. The CDR3 loop is CASRYSTGQGNYEQYF. The DNA for the CDR3 is TGCGCCAGCAGGTATTCGACGGGACAGGGAAACTACGAGCAGTACTTC.

CDR3 bases: TGTGCCATCAGTGCCGGGAAAATGAACACTGAAGCTTTCTTT. Its protein product is CAISAGKMNTEAFF. The genes are TRBV10-3 and TRBJ1-1; D not certain. The CDR3 has 14 amino acids. Per the germline V gene, CDR1 is ENHRY and CDR2 is SYGVKD. Deletions cut 4 bases from V and 0 bases from J, with 9 bases between.

This clone turned up a few times. The CDR3 loop reads CASSRLASSYNEQFF. The CDR3 coding sequence is TGTGCCAGCAGCCGCTTGGCTAGCTCCTACAATGAGCAGTTCTTC. V and J are TRBV13 and TRBJ2-1; D unresolved. Trimming removed 5 bases at V and 0 bases at J, with 11 bases between. Germline CDR1 is PRHDT and CDR2 is FYEKMQ (reference sequence). The CDR3 runs 15 residues.

The chain joins TRBV12-3 or TRBV12-4 to TRBJ2-1, with 9 nucleotides matching TRBD2. The CDR3 sequence is 13 residues long. J gave up 9 bases and V 6 bases, and 6 bases lay outside the gene matches. For the CDR3, the DNA is TGTGCCAGCAGGATTAGCGGGAGCGCTGAGCAGTTCTTC. Its translation is CASRISGSAEQFF.

The chain employs TRBV7-2 and TRBJ1-3, with D perhaps matching TRBD1 (6 bases). Per the germline V gene, CDR1 is SGHTA and CDR2 is FQGNSA. The CDR3 has 16 amino acids. The V end lost 5 bases, the J end lost 0 bases, and 14 bases lay between the germline ends. DNA for the CDR3: TGTGCCAGCAGCCCCCAGGGACAAGTCTCTGGAAACACCATATATTTT. Protein: CASSPQGQVSGNTIYF.

This chain joins TRBV5-1 and TRBJ1-4; TRBD1 aligns across 11 bases. Trimming at V came to 3 bases and at J to 5 bases, leaving 6 bases not matched to a gene. Per germline, CDR1 SGHRS and CDR2 YFSETQ. CDR3 size: 16 residues. In nucleotides, the CDR3 is TGCGCCAGCAGCTACCGAGGACAGGGGGCCAATGAAAAACTGTTTTTT. Its protein is CASSYRGQGANEKLFF.

The CDR3 DNA sequence: TGTGCCAGCAGTGAGGGACAGGGGGCGTGGGCTTTCTTT. It yields the protein CASSEGQGAWAFF. The chain has TRBV6-1 and TRBJ1-1; 12 nucleotides align to TRBD1. Germline CDR1 reads MNHNS; CDR2 reads SASEGT. The CDR3 is 13 amino acids. V was clipped by 3 bases and J by 11 bases; unmatched bases: 4.

The rearrangement joins TRBV7-9 to TRBJ1-3, with no clear D. Per the germline V gene, CDR1 is SEHNR and CDR2 is FQNEAQ (reference sequence). V lost 6 bases and J 3 bases, leaving 12 bases between the germline ends. The CDR3 length is 14 residues. The CDR3 protein is CASSSDGDGNTIYF. The CDR3 DNA reads as TGTGCCAGCAGTTCCGACGGAGATGGAAACACCATATATTTT.